This T cell receptor beta chain was found in a study of radiotherapy plus CTLA-4 blockade in lung cancer. In the study overall: Overall, roughly 18% of patients showed an objective response, while 25% to 40% attained disease control.

Using immunoSEQ multiplex PCR, the repertoire was profiled, and TCRdb retains in-frame clones only, with some absent. Of about 32,000 clones listed, about four fifths are singletons. V was pared by 6 bases and J by 2 bases, with 2 bases of the junction left unmatched. The CDR3 runs 14 residues. Germline V gives CDR1 MDHEN, CDR2 SYDVKM. Participants had chemo-refractory metastatic non-small-cell lung cancer and were treated with focal radiation plus ipilimumab CTLA-4 blockade. The genes are TRBV28 and TRBJ2-7; TRBD1 aligns across 12 bases. The clonotype was recovered from a human donor with non-small cell lung cancer that progressed on radiotherapy plus ipilimumab. The sequenced sample was peripheral blood, obtained from a patient treated with radiotherapy plus ipilimumab. This CDR3 reads CASSRDRGPYEQYF. CDR3 coding DNA: TGTGCCAGCAGCCGGGACAGGGGGCCCTACGAGCAGTACTTC.